This T cell receptor beta chain emerged from a study of T cells in women clearing cervical HPV infection. For the study at large: With HLA typing for only a few women, HLA confounding remains possible.

Study observations and caveats: Effector/memory and HPV-specific T cells were not isolated, and association timing is unknown.

The CDR3 runs to 11 residues. With 7 bases removed from V and 5 bases from J, the gap between germline ends came to 8 bases. CDR1 and CDR2 (germline): LNHDA, SQIVND (reference sequence). Produced via immunoSEQ multiplex PCR; TCRdb's table is partial and in-frame only. This sample's clone table lists 35,000 to 50,000 clones. With regard to this clone: Its target is unknown. From the germline J gene comes the end of the CDR3, since the read stops 3 residues before it.

This clonotype originated in a woman aged 18-70 years with a cervical HPV16 infection that either progressed to CIN3+ or cleared (not recorded which). Sequencing was carried out using blood buffy coat. V usage is TRBV19 and J usage is TRBJ1-1; D is ambiguous. This CDR3 reads CASTFTTEAFF. The covered CDR3 bases are TGTGCCAGTACCTTCACAACTGAA.